These 3 T cell receptor beta chains were sequenced from one sample in a study of T cell repertoires in cytomegalovirus infection. TCRdb processed the reads anew with MiXCR; each CDR3 protein has one entry. The sample lists about 900,000 distinct CDR3 sequences, roughly a third occurring once. Antigen specificity for these receptors is unknown. The input for sequencing was cultured CD8+ T cells from PBMCs, taken from culture after CMV antigen stimulation. The receptors were gathered from a human donor in good health (CMV status not recorded). Some clones in this sample may be carry-over from other donors' samples.

The V gene is TRBV6-2 or TRBV6-3, the J gene TRBJ1-1; no clear D gene. With 8 bases removed from V and 5 bases from J, the gap between germline ends came to 12 bases. CDR3 length: 12 amino acids. CDR1 is MNHEY, CDR2 SVGEGT, per germline. CDR3 DNA sequence: TGTGCCAGCTTCGGTTCAAGGACTGAAGCTTTCTTT. It specifies CASFGSRTEAFF.

This clonotype was counted only a few times. The chain carries TRBV18 and TRBJ2-2; a weak D match, TRBD1 (6 bases). V dropped 6 bases and J dropped 6 bases, with 17 bases sitting between them. The CDR3 has 15 amino acids. Germline V gene data show CDR1 as KGHSH and CDR2 as LQKENI. The CDR3 sequence: CASSQYSGTSGELFF. In DNA form, the CDR3 reads TGTGCCAGCTCCCAATATTCCGGGACATCCGGGGAGCTGTTTTTT.

In its sample, this clonotype was seen a few times. DNA of the CDR3: TGCAGTGCTAGAGATCGAGACACCCGGCCGAATGGCGGGGAGCTGTTTTTT. It translates to CSARDRDTRPNGGELFF. The chain couples TRBV20-1 to TRBJ2-2; D gene uncertain. The CDR3 is made up of 17 amino acids. Trimming took off 0 bases at V and 7 bases at J, with 21 bases between the two ends. The germline gives CDR1 DFQATT, CDR2 SNEGSKA (reference sequence).